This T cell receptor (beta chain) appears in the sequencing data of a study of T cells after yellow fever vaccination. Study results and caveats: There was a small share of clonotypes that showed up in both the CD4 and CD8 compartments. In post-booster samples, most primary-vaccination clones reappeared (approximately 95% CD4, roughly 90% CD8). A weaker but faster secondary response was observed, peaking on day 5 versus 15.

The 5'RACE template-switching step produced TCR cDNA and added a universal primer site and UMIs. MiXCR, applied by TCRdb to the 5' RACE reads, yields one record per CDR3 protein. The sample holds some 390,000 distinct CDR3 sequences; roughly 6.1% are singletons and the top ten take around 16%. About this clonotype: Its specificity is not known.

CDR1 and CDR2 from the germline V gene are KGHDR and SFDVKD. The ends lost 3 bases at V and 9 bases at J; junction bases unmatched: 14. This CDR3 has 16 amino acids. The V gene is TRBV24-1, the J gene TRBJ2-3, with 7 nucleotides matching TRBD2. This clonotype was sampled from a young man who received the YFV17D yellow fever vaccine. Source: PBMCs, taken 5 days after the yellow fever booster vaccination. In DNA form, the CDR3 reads TGTGCCACCAGTGATCAAGCGGGATCTGAATGGGGGACGCAGTATTTT. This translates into CATSDQAGSEWGTQYF.